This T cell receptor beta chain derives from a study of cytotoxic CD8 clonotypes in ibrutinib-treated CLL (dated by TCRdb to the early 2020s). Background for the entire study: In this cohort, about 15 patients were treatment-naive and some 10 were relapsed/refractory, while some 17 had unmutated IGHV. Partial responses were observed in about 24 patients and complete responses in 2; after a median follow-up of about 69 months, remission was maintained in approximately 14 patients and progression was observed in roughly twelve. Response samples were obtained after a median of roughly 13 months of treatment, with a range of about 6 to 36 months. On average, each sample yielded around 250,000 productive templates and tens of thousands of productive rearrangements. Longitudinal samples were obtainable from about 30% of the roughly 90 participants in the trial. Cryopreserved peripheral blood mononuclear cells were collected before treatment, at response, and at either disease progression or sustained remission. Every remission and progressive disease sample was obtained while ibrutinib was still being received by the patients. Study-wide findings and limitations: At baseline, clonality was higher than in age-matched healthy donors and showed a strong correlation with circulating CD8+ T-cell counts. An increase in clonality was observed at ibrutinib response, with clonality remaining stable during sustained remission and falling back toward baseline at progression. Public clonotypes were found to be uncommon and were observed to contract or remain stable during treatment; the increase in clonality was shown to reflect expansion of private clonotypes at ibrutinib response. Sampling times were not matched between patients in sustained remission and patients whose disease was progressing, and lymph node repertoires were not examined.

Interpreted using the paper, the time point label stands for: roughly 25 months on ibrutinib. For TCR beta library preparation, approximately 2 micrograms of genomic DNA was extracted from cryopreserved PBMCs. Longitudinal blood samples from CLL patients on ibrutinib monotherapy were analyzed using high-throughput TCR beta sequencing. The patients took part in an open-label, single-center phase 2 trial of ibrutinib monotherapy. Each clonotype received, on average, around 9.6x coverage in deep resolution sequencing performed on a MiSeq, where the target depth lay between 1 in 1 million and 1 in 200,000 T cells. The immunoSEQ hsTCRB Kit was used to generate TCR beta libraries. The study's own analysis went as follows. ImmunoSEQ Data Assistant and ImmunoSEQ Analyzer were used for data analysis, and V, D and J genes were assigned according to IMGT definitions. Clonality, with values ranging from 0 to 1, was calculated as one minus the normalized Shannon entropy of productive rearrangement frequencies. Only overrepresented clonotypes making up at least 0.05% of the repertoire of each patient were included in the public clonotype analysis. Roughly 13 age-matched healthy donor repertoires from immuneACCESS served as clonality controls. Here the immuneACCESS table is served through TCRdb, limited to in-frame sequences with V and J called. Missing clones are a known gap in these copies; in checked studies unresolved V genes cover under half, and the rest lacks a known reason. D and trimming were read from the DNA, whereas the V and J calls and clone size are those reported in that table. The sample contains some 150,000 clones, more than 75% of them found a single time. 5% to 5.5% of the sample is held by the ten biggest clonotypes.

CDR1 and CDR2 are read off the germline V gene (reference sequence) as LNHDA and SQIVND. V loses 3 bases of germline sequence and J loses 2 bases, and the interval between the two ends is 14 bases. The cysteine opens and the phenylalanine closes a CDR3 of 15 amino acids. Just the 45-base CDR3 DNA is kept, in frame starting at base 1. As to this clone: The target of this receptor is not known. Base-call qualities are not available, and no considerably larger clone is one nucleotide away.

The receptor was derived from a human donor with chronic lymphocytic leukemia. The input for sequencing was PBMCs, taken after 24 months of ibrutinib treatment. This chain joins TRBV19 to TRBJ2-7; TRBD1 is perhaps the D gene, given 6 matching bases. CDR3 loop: CASSMGQGRPYEQYF. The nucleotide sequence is TGTGCCAGTAGTATGGGGCAGGGGCGACCCTACGAGCAGTACTTC.